A single sample gave rise to the 24 T cell receptor beta chains below, sequenced in a study of blood T cell repertoires in COVID-19 (TCRdb year 2020). Library construction relied on the immunoSEQ multiplex PCR assay. As stored in TCRdb, this immuneACCESS dataset retains in-frame rearrangements with V and J assigned. A fraction of the clones does not appear; measured against another copy, unresolved V genes explain less than half of the discrepancy, and the remainder lacks a known reason. Counted in this sample were around 200,000 clones; less than 85% of them appeared once. The ten largest make up roughly 20% of the sample. Sequenced: PBMCs or T cells enriched from blood (not recorded which). The receptors were gathered from a man aged 40-49 years who had recovered from COVID-19.

This clone was seen a single time. V gene TRBV19 combines with J gene TRBJ1-5, with D unclear. This CDR3 has 15 residues. Trimming took 3 bases from V and 1 from J, leaving 10 bases between them. Germline CDR1 reads LNHDA; CDR2 reads SQIVND (reference sequence). The CDR3 here is CASSIGRESNQPQHF. Here the CDR3 DNA reads TGTGCCAGTAGTATTGGTAGAGAGAGCAATCAGCCCCAGCATTTT.

J is TRBJ2-1 and V is TRBV5-6, with 9 bases matching TRBD2. Losses at the gene ends were 0 bases for V and 9 bases for J; bases not matched to a gene: 10. The CDR3 is 16 residues long. Germline CDR1 and CDR2: SGHDT and YYEEEE. CDR3 amino acids: CASSLVGSGGLIEQFF. In nucleotides, the CDR3 is TGTGCCAGCAGCTTGGTGGGTAGCGGGGGTCTTATTGAGCAGTTCTTC.

The chain couples TRBV5-4 to TRBJ2-3; D gene ambiguous. CDR1 and CDR2 from the germline V gene are SGHNT and YYREEE (reference sequence). The CDR3 spans 13 residues. V was trimmed by 2 bases and J by 0 bases, leaving 4 bases between them. For the CDR3, the DNA is TGTGCCAGCAGCTTAACTAGCACAGATACGCAGTATTTT. Amino acid sequence: CASSLTSTDTQYF. Based on the CDR3 plus reference TRBV5-4 and TRBJ2-3, the full variable domain is ETGVTQSPTHLIKTRGQQVTLRCSSQSGHNTVSWYQQALGQGPQFIFQYYREEENGRGNFPPRFSGLQFPNYSSELNVNALELDDSALYLCASSLTSTDTQYFGPGTRLTVL.

V gene TRBV25-1 combines with J gene TRBJ2-1; 9 nucleotides agree with TRBD1. Germline V CDR1 and CDR2: MGHDK, SYGVNS. The trim removed 2 bases at V and 7 bases at J, leaving 6 bases unmatched. CDR3 size: 15 residues. CDR3 sequence reads: CASSEGTGKGNEQFF. CDR3 DNA: TGTGCCAGCAGTGAAGGGACAGGGAAGGGGAATGAGCAGTTCTTC.

The chain links TRBV13 to TRBJ2-1; 8 bases fit TRBD1. The CDR3 is 17 residues long. V lost 1 base and J lost 6; bases outside the gene matches: 11. CDR1 is PRHDT and CDR2 is FYEKMQ in the germline V gene (reference sequence). CDR3 protein: CASSLDAAGGSGNEQFF. For the CDR3, the DNA is TGTGCCAGCAGCTTAGATGCTGCAGGGGGCTCCGGCAATGAGCAGTTCTTC.

This clone appeared a single time. The chain employs TRBV11-3 and TRBJ1-5; D is perhaps TRBD1 (6 bases). The germline V gene has CDR1 SGHNT and CDR2 YENEEA. The CDR3 length is 15 residues. Trimming cost V 1 base and J 4 bases, with 11 bases left between them. CDR3 nucleotide sequence: TGTGCCAGCAGCTTAGGACAGGTATCTAATCAGCCCCAGCATTTT. Translated: CASSLGQVSNQPQHF.

J is TRBJ2-7 and V is TRBV2; 8 bases fit TRBD1. J gave up 7 bases and V 6 bases, and 8 bases lay outside the gene matches. Germline values: CDR1 SNHLY, CDR2 FYNNEI. There are 13 residues in the CDR3. This CDR3 is CASRGSGGGEQYF. CDR3 sequence (DNA): TGTGCCAGCAGGGGGTCAGGGGGCGGTGAGCAGTACTTC.

The chain employs TRBV3-1 (or the pseudogene TRBV3-2) and TRBJ2-7, with D uncertain. The V end lost 0 bases, the J end lost 0 bases, and 21 bases lay between the germline ends. The CDR3 is made up of 19 amino acids. CDR1 is LGHDT and CDR2 is YNNKEL in the germline V gene (reference sequence). Here the CDR3 reads CASSQEGPGRAPISYEQYF. For the CDR3, the DNA is TGTGCCAGCAGCCAAGAAGGTCCGGGTAGAGCTCCGATCTCCTACGAGCAGTACTTC.

This chain connects TRBV20-1 to TRBJ2-3; D possibly corresponds to TRBD2 (5 bases). The germline V gene has CDR1 DFQATT and CDR2 SNEGSKA (reference sequence). This CDR3 has 11 residues. V was shortened by 5 bases and J by 7 bases, with 10 bases between the two germline ends. CDR3 coding DNA: TGCAGTGCTCACGGACTGAATACGCAGTATTTT. It yields the protein CSAHGLNTQYF.

This rearrangement joins TRBV5-4 to TRBJ2-7, with a possible D match to TRBD2 (6 bases). CDR1 is SGHNT and CDR2 is YYREEE in the germline V gene (reference sequence). V lost 2 bases and J lost 0, with 12 bases in between. The CDR3 is 15 residues long. The CDR3 sequence: CASSFLAPSSYEQYF. The CDR3 DNA reads as TGTGCCAGCAGCTTTCTAGCGCCGAGCTCCTACGAGCAGTACTTC.

The chain links TRBV18 to TRBJ2-2, with TRBD2 identical over 8 bases. This CDR3 is 17 amino acids long. Germline V gene sequence: CDR1 KGHSH, CDR2 LQKENI. J gave up 0 bases and V 2 bases, and 5 bases lay outside the gene matches. CDR3 bases: TGTGCCAGCTCACCAGGACTAGCAATAGCGAACACCGGGGAGCTGTTTTTT. Its protein product is CASSPGLAIANTGELFF.

V gene TRBV7-6 combines with J gene TRBJ1-5; perhaps TRBD1 as D (6 bases). The CDR3 consists of 15 residues. CDR1 is SGHVS, CDR2 FNYEAQ, per germline. V lost 2 bases, J lost 8 bases, and 16 bases lay in between. CDR3 protein: CASSLLGGAGEPQHF. The CDR3 bases are TGTGCCAGCAGCTTATTGGGGGGGGCGGGGGAGCCCCAGCATTTT.

The chain carries TRBV24-1 and TRBJ1-2; 7 bases line up with TRBD1. The CDR3 runs to 14 residues. Germline V gene sequence: CDR1 KGHDR, CDR2 SFDVKD. Losses at the gene ends were 3 bases for V and 8 bases for J; bases not matched to a gene: 8. The CDR3 nucleotides are TGTGCCACCAGTGATGCCGGGACAGTGGACGGCTACACCTTC. Protein product: CATSDAGTVDGYTF.

The chain uses TRBV14 and TRBJ1-6; D is perhaps TRBD1 (5 bases). The germline CDR1 and CDR2 sequences are SGHDN and FVKESK. Trimming stripped 0 bases from V and 7 bases from J, with 10 bases between. CDR3 size: 15 residues. The CDR3 spells CASSQDRQRNSPLHF. The DNA of the CDR3 is TGTGCCAGCAGCCAAGACCGACAGCGAAATTCACCCCTCCACTTT.

V usage is TRBV9 and J usage is TRBJ2-1, with D perhaps matching TRBD2 (6 bases). CDR3 length: 17 amino acids. V was cut by 4 bases and J by 0 bases, with 17 bases left in between. Germline loops: CDR1 SGDLS, CDR2 YYNGEE. The CDR3 protein is CASSPVSGGSSYNEQFF. The DNA for the CDR3 is TGTGCCAGCAGCCCAGTCAGTGGGGGGAGCTCCTACAATGAGCAGTTCTTC. The whole variable domain, remainder taken from reference TRBV9 and TRBJ2-1, is DSGVTQTPKHLITATGQRVTLRCSPRSGDLSVYWYQQSLDQGLQFLIQYYNGEERAKGNILERFSAQQFPDLHSELNLSSLELGDSALYFCASSPVSGGSSYNEQFFGPGTRLTVL.

The chain is built from TRBV7-9 and TRBJ1-2; unclear D gene. The V end lost 3 bases, the J end lost 4 bases, and 21 bases lay between the germline ends. The CDR3 consists of 17 residues. Germline assignment: CDR1 SEHNR and CDR2 FQNEAQ (reference sequence). The CDR3 coding sequence is TGTGCCAGCAGCTTCCCCCTCCAACAGAGCCTTACCTATGGCTACACCTTC. Its translation: CASSFPLQQSLTYGYTF.

The CDR3 is CASSAVGQSSYNEQFF. In nucleotides, the CDR3 is TGCGCCAGCAGCGCAGTGGGGCAGAGCTCCTACAATGAGCAGTTCTTC. This chain joins TRBV4-1 and TRBJ2-1; a possible D gene is TRBD1 (5 bases). Trimming left V 5 bases short and J 0 bases short, with 14 bases between. The CDR3 is 16 residues long. Germline assignment: CDR1 MGHRA and CDR2 YSYEKL.

This chain connects TRBV30 to TRBJ1-2; no reliable D call. The germline V gene encodes CDR1 GTSNPN and CDR2 SVGIG (reference sequence). CDR3 length: 12 residues. V was shortened by 7 bases and J by 7 bases, with 16 bases between the two germline ends. CDR3: CASGGSGPGYTF. The DNA of the CDR3 is TGTGCCTCTGGAGGGTCCGGGCCTGGCTACACCTTC.

The J gene is TRBJ2-3, the V gene TRBV5-1; D ambiguous. V was cut by 4 bases and J by 0 bases, with 9 bases left in between. This CDR3 is 14 amino acids long. Germline CDR1 SGHRS, CDR2 YFSETQ. CDR3 in DNA: TGCGCCAGCAGCCCACGGGTGAGCACAGATACGCAGTATTTT. It is translated as CASSPRVSTDTQYF.

The genes are TRBV30 and TRBJ1-6, with D possibly matching TRBD1 (5 bases). The CDR3 covers 17 residues. V was cut by 1 base and J by 0 bases, with 13 bases left in between. CDR1 GTSNPN and CDR2 SVGIG come from the germline V gene (reference sequence). The CDR3 reads CAWSDGTASSYNSPLHF. In nucleotides, the CDR3 is TGTGCCTGGAGTGATGGGACTGCAAGCTCCTATAATTCACCCCTCCACTTT.

The chain employs TRBV5-6 and TRBJ2-4; TRBD1 might be the D (6 bases). The CDR3 length is 12 residues. With 5 bases removed from V and 6 bases from J, the gap between germline ends came to 9 bases. The germline CDR1 and CDR2 sequences are SGHDT and YYEEEE. CDR3 sequence: CASSLGGNIQYF. CDR3 coding DNA: TGTGCCAGCAGTTTAGGGGGAAACATTCAGTACTTC.

In its sample, this clone was seen a few times. The rearrangement links TRBV2 to TRBJ2-2, with 8 positions matching TRBD1. The length of the CDR3 is 14 residues. J lost 5 bases, V lost 7 bases, and 6 bases had no gene match. Looked up from germline, CDR1 is SNHLY and CDR2 is FYNNEI. Here the CDR3 DNA reads TGTGCCAGCAATACCGGACAGGGTACCGGGGAGCTGTTTTTT. The encoded protein is CASNTGQGTGELFF.

This clone was detected only a few times. The chain combines TRBV11-3 with TRBJ1-4; 7 bases agree with TRBD1. This CDR3 comprises 16 residues. Germline trimming cut 4 bases from V and 3 bases from J; bases unmatched to any gene: 8. Germline CDR1 is SGHNT and CDR2 is YENEEA. CDR3: CASSSTGSYANEKLFF. The CDR3 region has the DNA TGTGCCAGCAGCTCGACAGGGAGCTACGCTAATGAAAAACTGTTTTTT.

The rearrangement joins TRBV2 to TRBJ1-5, with 9 bases lining up with TRBD1. The CDR3 is 13 residues long. Germline V lookup: CDR1 SNHLY, CDR2 FYNNEI. The V gene end was trimmed by 6 bases and the J gene end by 9 bases; junction bases not matched to a gene: 6. CDR3 in DNA: TGTGCCAGCAGCGTGACAGGGGGGAGGCCCCAGCATTTT. It encodes CASSVTGGRPQHF.